The T cell receptor (beta chain) described here comes from a study of technical replicates of blood from a few donors. Method: immunoSEQ multiplex PCR; TCRdb's copy keeps in-frame clones and lacks some. The table records tens of thousands of clones, about 95% of them present only once. Germline V gene data show CDR1 as SGHVS and CDR2 as FQNEAQ. The CDR3 is 16 residues long. The V and J ends lost 0 bases and 0 bases respectively, with 9 bases between them. This chain links TRBV7-8 with TRBJ1-3; tentative D call: TRBD1 (5 bases). Sample: T cells isolated from PBMCs. The sequence derives from a human donor in good health. The CDR3 DNA is TGTGCCAGCAGCTTAGCGCAGGGCTACTCTGGAAACACCATATATTTT. Translating gives CASSLAQGYSGNTIYF.